The sample holds a few counts of the clone carrying this T cell receptor (beta chain). The antigen is not known. This record belongs to a study of PD-L1 blockade in urothelial cancer. At the level of the study: Patients initiated atezolizumab in the mid-2010s at 1,200 mg intravenously every 3 weeks. At 6 weeks and at 3 weeks (second dose) after treatment start, blood was analyzed.

Study-wide results and caveats: Tumor-linked clones in blood grew more by 3 weeks in durable-benefit patients.

The germline V gene encodes CDR1 MNHEY and CDR2 SMNVEV (reference sequence). CDR3 length: 14 residues. V was trimmed by 3 bases and J by 4 bases, leaving 9 bases between them. Regarding time point: pretreatment peripheral blood. TCRdb's table, derived via immunoSEQ multiplex PCR, lists solely in-frame clones and lacks some. The data hold 58,000 or so clones, with under 90% observed a single time. The source was PBMCs, collected around atezolizumab (anti-PD-L1) treatment. This TCR derives from a man aged 70 or older with urothelial cancer. V and J are TRBV27 and TRBJ2-2; D uncertain. The CDR3 sequence is CASSLSVGTGELFF. The CDR3 region has the DNA TGTGCCAGCAGTTTGAGCGTGGGCACCGGGGAGCTGTTTTTT.